A selection of T cell receptor beta chains follows, all from one sample in a study of T cell changes during pregnancy in multiple sclerosis. TCRdb keeps only in-frame clones here, not all; method: immunoSEQ multiplex PCR. This repertoire shows about 45,000 clones, around 92% found once; its top ten account for roughly 0.55%. The specimen was CD4+ T cells from peripheral blood mononuclear cells, collected in the third trimester of pregnancy. The receptors stem from a female donor with multiple sclerosis, enrolled in a pregnancy study. The CDR3 runs from the conserved cysteine through the conserved F or W. The D gene is left open where the match is weak. Size is omitted from some rows. Given values are once, few, many or a class for expanded clones.

-	13	TRBV2	few	TRBJ2-5	TGTGCCAGCAGTCTCAGACTTCCCCCCATCCAGTACTTC	CASSLRLPPIQYF
-	16	TRBV19	once	TRBJ1-5	TGTGCCAGTAGAAACCCGGCGGGAAGAGGCGATCAGCCCCAGCATTTT	CASRNPAGRGDQPQHF
-	15	TRBV7-9	-	TRBJ2-5	TGTGCCAGCAGCTCCTGGCTGGCTAGCGATGAGACCCAGTACTTC	CASSSWLASDETQYF
-	11	TRBV2	once	TRBJ1-2	TGTGCCAGCAGTGAAGCACGGGGATGCACCTTC	CASSEARGCTF
-	15	TRBV5-8	-	TRBJ2-4	TGTGCCAGCAGCTTATATTCAGGGGCTGGAAACATTCAGTACTTC	CASSLYSGAGNIQYF
TRBD2	15	TRBV5-1	-	TRBJ2-1	TGCGCCAGCAGCGACGGGACTAGCGGGAACAATGAGCAGTTCTTC	CASSDGTSGNNEQFF
TRBD1	15	TRBV7-8	-	TRBJ1-5	TGTGCCAGCAGCGCGGACAGGGGGATTTATCAGCCCCAGCATTTT	CASSADRGIYQPQHF
TRBD1	15	TRBV28	-	TRBJ1-2	TGTGCCAGCAGTGGGGGGGGGACAGGGGGCGATGGCTACACCTTC	CASSGGGTGGDGYTF
TRBD2	17	TRBV18	-	TRBJ2-2	TGTGCCAGCTCACGAGAACTAGCGGGAGGTACCACCGGGGAGCTGTTTTTT	CASSRELAGGTTGELFF
-	11	TRBV30	-	TRBJ2-2	TGTGCCTGGAGTCGGGGCGGGGAGCTGTTTTTT	CAWSRGGELFF
-	12	TRBV7-9	-	TRBJ2-3	TGTGCCAGCAGCTTCCAGGGTCCGACGCAGTATTTT	CASSFQGPTQYF
-	15	TRBV11-3	once	TRBJ1-3	TGTGCCAGCAGCCCTGGGCAGGGGCCTGGAAACACCATATATTTT	CASSPGQGPGNTIYF
TRBD2	13	TRBV29-1	-	TRBJ2-1	TGCAGCTTACGCCTTAGCGGGAGGCATGAGCAGTTCTTC	CSLRLSGRHEQFF
TRBD2	17	TRBV6-4	-	TRBJ2-2	TGTGCCAGCAGTGCTAACCAGGCTAGCGGAATCACCGGGGAGCTGTTTTTT	CASSANQASGITGELFF
-	16	TRBV5-1	-	TRBJ1-1	TGCGCCAGCAGCTTGATTCGCGGGGGGCAGGACACTGAAGCTTTCTTT	CASSLIRGGQDTEAFF
-	15	TRBV2	-	TRBJ1-2	TGTGCCAGCAGTCCTCACAGGGCAACTAACTATGGCTACACCTTC	CASSPHRATNYGYTF
TRBD1	15	TRBV28	-	TRBJ2-3	TGTGCCAGCAGTTTCAGGGGGACAGGGGGAGATACGCAGTATTTT	CASSFRGTGGDTQYF
TRBD1	14	TRBV9	-	TRBJ2-7	TGTGCCAGCAGCGACGGGACAGGGGGCGACGAGCAGTACTTC	CASSDGTGGDEQYF
TRBD2	14	TRBV5-5	once	TRBJ2-7	TGTGCCAGCAGACGGGAGGTGGGGCGCTACGAGCAGTACTTC	CASRREVGRYEQYF
-	14	TRBV9	-	TRBJ2-7	TGTGCCAGCAGCGTTGGACTCGGGTCGGGGGAGCAGTACTTC	CASSVGLGSGEQYF
TRBD2	18	TRBV7-2	-	TRBJ2-3	TGTGCCAGCAGCGAAGACCAAATAGCGGGAGGGGGCACAGATACGCAGTATTTT	CASSEDQIAGGGTDTQYF
-	15	TRBV6-5	-	TRBJ1-3	TGTGCCAGCAGGTCGACAGGTTTCTCTGGAAACACCATATATTTT	CASRSTGFSGNTIYF
TRBD2	16	TRBV11-1	-	TRBJ2-1	TGTGCCAGCAGCCCTTGGACTAGCGGGAGAACAAGTGAGCAGTTCTTC	CASSPWTSGRTSEQFF
-	12	TRBV6-6	-	TRBJ2-7	TGTGCCAGCAGTTACCCCGCGGACGAGCAGTACTTC	CASSYPADEQYF
-	16	TRBV5-1	-	TRBJ2-2	TGCGCCAGCAGCTTCGGGGCTAGCGCGAACACCGGGGAGCTGTTTTTT	CASSFGASANTGELFF
TRBD1	14	TRBV6-4	-	TRBJ1-1	TGTGCCAGCAGGGGGACAGACATGAACACTGAAGCTTTCTTT	CASRGTDMNTEAFF
TRBD1	14	TRBV19	-	TRBJ2-5	TGTGCCAGTAGCACAGACAGGGGTGGAGAGACCCAGTACTTC	CASSTDRGGETQYF
TRBD1	14	TRBV7-9	-	TRBJ2-5	TGTGCCAGCAGCTCGGGACAGTACCAAGAGACCCAGTACTTC	CASSSGQYQETQYF
-	12	TRBV5-1	-	TRBJ2-3	TGCGCCAGCAGCGCGGATATAGATACGCAGTATTTT	CASSADIDTQYF
-	13	TRBV4-3	-	TRBJ1-1	TGCGCCAGCAGCCAAGCCAGGAACACTGAAGCTTTCTTT	CASSQARNTEAFF
-	12	TRBV30	-	TRBJ2-7	TGTGCCTGGATGAACGGGAGACTTCAGCAGTACTTC	CAWMNGRLQQYF
TRBD1	18	TRBV10-3	-	TRBJ1-5	TGTGCCATCAGTGATTCGGGGACAGGGAAAGTGAGCAATCAGCCCCAGCATTTT	CAISDSGTGKVSNQPQHF
TRBD2	16	TRBV6-4	-	TRBJ2-1	TGTGCCAGCAGTGACTCTGGGGGGAGGGCCTACAATGAGCAGTTCTTC	CASSDSGGRAYNEQFF
TRBD2	15	TRBV27	-	TRBJ2-3	TGTGCCAGCAGTGTAGGACTAGCGGGGTGGGATACGCAGTATTTT	CASSVGLAGWDTQYF
-	14	TRBV19	-	TRBJ1-1	TGTGCCAGTAGGATTGCGGGGGAGAACACTGAAGCTTTCTTT	CASRIAGENTEAFF
-	13	TRBV7-9	-	TRBJ1-2	TGTGCCAGCAGCTTTCAAGGAGGCTATGGCTACACCTTC	CASSFQGGYGYTF
-	14	TRBV5-1	-	TRBJ2-7	TGCGCCAGCAGCTTGGCCACAGGCGCGTACGAGCAGTACTTC	CASSLATGAYEQYF
TRBD2	14	TRBV4-2	-	TRBJ2-2	TGTGCCAGCACTAGCGGGAGGGGGACCGGGGAGCTGTTTTTT	CASTSGRGTGELFF
-	14	TRBV14	-	TRBJ2-7	TGTGCCAGCAGCCAAGGTCTTCGCGGGCCCGAGCAGTACTTC	CASSQGLRGPEQYF
TRBD1	11	TRBV20-1	-	TRBJ2-7	TGCAGTTCTGGACAGGGGTACGAGCAGTACTTC	CSSGQGYEQYF
-	16	TRBV11-3	-	TRBJ2-5	TGTGCCAGCAGCTTGGCCGGTCCAGGCAACCAAGAGACCCAGTACTTC	CASSLAGPGNQETQYF
TRBD1	14	TRBV7-9	-	TRBJ1-1	TGTGCCAGCAGCACGGGACAGGGGGACACTGAAGCTTTCTTT	CASSTGQGDTEAFF
TRBD1	15	TRBV5-1	-	TRBJ1-6	TGCGCCAGCAGTTTGACAGGGGGCGGCGGTTCACCCCTCCACTTT	CASSLTGGGGSPLHF
TRBD1	17	TRBV29-1	-	TRBJ2-3	TGCAGCGTCAGGGGGCTATCTAGTCTTGCCGCGACAGATACGCAGTATTTT	CSVRGLSSLAATDTQYF
-	13	TRBV30	-	TRBJ2-7	TGTGCCTGGGGACACCCAAACATGGGAGAGCAGTACTTC	CAWGHPNMGEQYF
TRBD2	14	TRBV30	-	TRBJ2-1	TGTGCCTGGACACTAGCGGGAGTTAACAATGAGCAGTTCTTC	CAWTLAGVNNEQFF
TRBD1	15	TRBV18	-	TRBJ2-7	TGTGCCAGCTCACCAACGACAGGGGGGTACTACGAGCAGTACTTC	CASSPTTGGYYEQYF
-	12	TRBV11-3	-	TRBJ2-1	TGTGCCAGCAGCCGAAAGCTCAATGAGCAGTTCTTC	CASSRKLNEQFF
TRBD1	17	TRBV12-5	-	TRBJ1-3	TGTGCTAGTGGTTTGGTCGGGACAGGGACTTTTGGAAACACCATATATTTT	CASGLVGTGTFGNTIYF
-	14	TRBV6-6	-	TRBJ2-1	TGTGCCACGAAGGACAGCGGATTCTCGAATGAGCAGTTCTTC	CATKDSGFSNEQFF
TRBD1	15	TRBV15	few	TRBJ2-5	TGTGCCACCAGCACCCGAGGGACAGGGCAAGAGACCCAGTACTTC	CATSTRGTGQETQYF
TRBD1	17	TRBV4-1	-	TRBJ2-5	TGCGCCAGCAGCCAAGATAGGGGGACAGGGGGCAGAGAGACCCAGTACTTC	CASSQDRGTGGRETQYF
-	16	TRBV5-4	-	TRBJ2-2	TGTGCCAGCAGCGTGGCCTTGAAGCGGAGCACCGGGGAGCTGTTTTTT	CASSVALKRSTGELFF
-	13	TRBV6-4	-	TRBJ2-1	TGTGCCAGCAGTGTGGACATGGGGAATGAGCAGTTCTTC	CASSVDMGNEQFF
TRBD2	15	TRBV7-2	-	TRBJ2-5	TGTGCCAGCAGCTTAGGTGGGAGGGCCGATGAGACCCAGTACTTC	CASSLGGRADETQYF
-	15	TRBV19	-	TRBJ2-3	TGTGCCAGTAGTATGCACTACCTCAACACAGATACGCAGTATTTT	CASSMHYLNTDTQYF
TRBD1	15	TRBV14	-	TRBJ1-1	TGTGCCAGCAGCTTCTGGACAGGCACCGTGACTGAAGCTTTCTTT	CASSFWTGTVTEAFF